The sequence of this TCR beta chain was determined in a study of beta chain features in type 1 diabetes. Study context: Cell yields, gender and age were similar in healthy donors and patients.

The CDR3 totals 13 residues. V lost 7 bases and J lost 6, with 15 bases in between. Germline CDR1 and CDR2: MNHEY and SVGAGI. Study observations and caveats: Researchers report that Type 1 diabetes patients had moderately but significantly shorter TCRB CDR3s across all four CD4+ subsets.

Reverse transcribing all isolated RNA meant expressed TCRB transcripts were sequenced. Assay used: immunoSEQ multiplex PCR; TCRdb lists only in-frame clones, some missing. This sample has some 290,000 clones, with 14% found just once. Note on this clone: Its antigen is unknown.

Researchers reported sorting CD4+ naive, central memory, regulatory and stem cell-like memory cells via CD45RO/CCR7/CD25/CD127/CD95/CD27. The receptor's source is a man aged 25-45 years with type 1 diabetes. The sequenced sample consisted of naive CD4+ T cells from blood. J is TRBJ1-1 and V is TRBV6-5; D ambiguous. The CDR3 sequence: CASKETMIAEAFF. The CDR3 DNA follows: TGTGCCAGCAAGGAGACCATGATCGCTGAAGCTTTCTTT.